One and the same sample provided the 25 T cell receptor beta chains below, sequenced in a study of CXCR3-negative and CXCR3-positive naive CD8 T cells. Antigen specificity for these receptors is unknown. General observations from the study: Naive cells positive for CXCR3 carried more hydrophobic TRB CDR3s than CXCR3-negative ones.

Preparation of TRB cDNA libraries relied on 5' RACE carrying UMI labels. Each CDR3 protein gets one entry in TCRdb, which reprocessed the 5' RACE reads and gives no DNA. Its table records roughly 140,000 distinct CDR3 sequences. The sample taken for sequencing was naive CXCR3+ CD8+ T cells from blood. Subset in this sample: CD45RO-CCR7+CD27+CD95- naive CD8+ T cells expressing CXCR3 (TNR3+). The origin of the receptors is a human donor in good health. Some clones in this sample may be carry-over from other donors' samples.

The chain joins TRBV28 to TRBJ1-2; the TCRdb call, TRBD1, lacks DNA for checking. The CDR3 has 17 residues. Germline-derived CDR1 and CDR2 are MDHEN and SYDVKM. CDR3 sequence: CASTNPGGLRVDGGYTF.

This rearrangement joins TRBV29-1 to TRBJ2-3; TCRdb selects TRBD1, and the lack of DNA leaves this call unchecked. The germline CDR1 and CDR2 sequences are SQVTM and ANQGSEA. The CDR3 runs 17 residues. The CDR3 sequence: CSVVGLGGSSIPDTQYF.

The rearrangement uses TRBV19 and TRBJ2-1. Per germline, CDR1 LNHDA and CDR2 SQIVND (reference sequence). The CDR3 is 14 amino acids. CDR3 sequence reads: CATKLRNSYNEQFF.

The CDR3 sequence is CSGLTGRNEQFF. V usage is TRBV29-1 and J usage is TRBJ2-1; absent DNA, TCRdb's TRBD1 call cannot be checked. The germline V gene encodes CDR1 SQVTM and CDR2 ANQGSEA. This CDR3 region has 12 residues.

The J gene is TRBJ2-2, the V gene TRBV28; the TCRdb D gene call, TRBD1, has no DNA to confirm it. The germline V gene has CDR1 MDHEN and CDR2 SYDVKM. CDR3 size: 14 residues. CDR3: CASSLQGSGGELFF.

V gene TRBV5-1 combines with J gene TRBJ1-2. Germline CDR1 reads SGHRS; CDR2 reads YFSETQ. The CDR3 loop spans 15 amino acids. The CDR3: CASSLNADGYGSYTF.

The chain couples TRBV20-1 to TRBJ2-5; lacking DNA, the TRBD1 call made by TCRdb goes unchecked. Per germline, CDR1 DFQATT and CDR2 SNEGSKA (reference sequence). The CDR3 runs 16 residues. The CDR3 spells CSAKTWAGDFQETQYF.

The rearrangement joins TRBV20-1 to TRBJ2-3; TCRdb's assignment of TRBD2 cannot be checked, as there is no DNA. The CDR3 has 16 residues. Germline loops: CDR1 DFQATT, CDR2 SNEGSKA (reference sequence). The CDR3 loop reads CSARDLLRDPTDTQYF.

V gene TRBV12-3 or TRBV12-4 combines with J gene TRBJ2-3; TCRdb lists TRBD2, though no DNA is available to test this call. The CDR3 totals 15 residues. The CDR3 loop is CASSLGGTSEDTQYF.

The chain carries TRBV19 and TRBJ2-1; TCRdb's D gene call, TRBD2, goes unchecked for lack of DNA. Germline V gene sequence: CDR1 LNHDA, CDR2 SQIVND (reference sequence). The CDR3 is 15 residues long. The CDR3: CASRLGTSGYNEQFF.

CDR3 region: CASSVVGLGSNQPQHF. This chain uses TRBV9 with TRBJ1-5. This CDR3 contains 16 residues. The V gene's germline CDR1 is SGDLS and CDR2 YYNGEE.

V and J are TRBV7-2 and TRBJ2-5; TCRdb calls TRBD1, which cannot be checked without DNA. This CDR3 contains 16 residues. Germline V gives CDR1 SGHTA, CDR2 FQGNSA. The CDR3 spells CASSSGVAPAPETQYF.

This chain links TRBV7-2 with TRBJ2-7. The CDR3 is 12 residues long. Germline assignment: CDR1 SGHTA and CDR2 FQGNSA. This CDR3 reads CASSPPSYEQYF.

The rearrangement joins TRBV7-2 to TRBJ2-3; the D call of TRBD2 rests on TCRdb alone, since no DNA is present to check it. Germline V gives CDR1 SGHTA, CDR2 FQGNSA. The CDR3 loop spans 15 amino acids. CDR3 residues: CASSSGTSAGDTQYF. The variable domain in full, completed from reference TRBV7-2 and TRBJ2-3, reads GAGVSQSPSNKVTEKGKDVELRCDPISGHTALYWYRQSLGQGLEFLIYFQGNSAPDKSGLPSDRFSAERTGGSVSTLTIQRTQQEDSAVYLCASSSGTSAGDTQYFGPGTRLTVL.

The chain recombines TRBV29-1 with TRBJ1-1. This CDR3 has 14 amino acids. The V gene's germline CDR1 is SQVTM and CDR2 ANQGSEA. The CDR3 sequence: CGVEEAWGNTEAFF.

The rearrangement links TRBV20-1 to TRBJ2-7; TCRdb selects TRBD1, and the lack of DNA leaves this call unchecked. The CDR3 consists of 13 residues. Per germline, CDR1 DFQATT and CDR2 SNEGSKA (reference sequence). CDR3 in amino acids: CSQDGQGTYEQYF.

This rearrangement joins TRBV5-1 to TRBJ2-6; TCRdb picks TRBD2, but there is no DNA to check that call. The germline V gene encodes CDR1 SGHRS and CDR2 YFSETQ. The CDR3 length is 17 residues. This CDR3 is CASSLRQAISSDNVLTF.

The chain is built from TRBV20-1 and TRBJ2-7. The germline V gene encodes CDR1 DFQATT and CDR2 SNEGSKA (reference sequence). This CDR3 is built from 13 residues. The CDR3 here is CSASSEYTYEQYF.

The chain has TRBV29-1 and TRBJ1-4. The CDR3 length is 14 residues. Germline V CDR1 and CDR2: SQVTM, ANQGSEA. The CDR3 sequence is CSVETSTDGEKLFF.

V and J are TRBV29-1 and TRBJ2-1; TCRdb names TRBD2, which stays unverified in the absence of DNA. The germline CDR1 and CDR2 sequences are SQVTM and ANQGSEA. The CDR3 has 15 residues. The CDR3: CSVEPSSGSYNEKFF.

The rearrangement links TRBV28 to TRBJ2-5; TCRdb designates TRBD1, a call that cannot be tested without DNA. The CDR3 consists of 15 residues. Germline CDR1 MDHEN, CDR2 SYDVKM. The CDR3 is CASSLAGTVQETQYF.

V is TRBV7-9 and J is TRBJ2-7; TCRdb selects TRBD1, and the lack of DNA leaves this call unchecked. The CDR3 covers 14 residues. From germline, CDR1 is SEHNR and CDR2 FQNEAQ (reference sequence). CDR3 protein: CASSPDREMGEQYF. Combining the CDR3 with reference TRBV7-9 and TRBJ2-7 gives the whole variable domain DTGVSQNPRHKITKRGQNVTFRCDPISEHNRLYWYRQTLGQGPEFLTYFQNEAQLEKSRLLSDRFSAERPKGSFSTLEIQRTEQGDSAMYLCASSPDREMGEQYFGPGTRLTVT.

The CDR3 spells CSGFGGLLTGHSDEQFF. The chain uses TRBV29-1 and TRBJ2-1; TCRdb's D call, TRBD2, is unchecked because there is no DNA. The CDR3 extends over 17 amino acids. The germline V gene has CDR1 SQVTM and CDR2 ANQGSEA.

The V and J genes are TRBV12-3 or TRBV12-4 and TRBJ2-7; the D call from TCRdb, TRBD2, cannot be confirmed without DNA. The CDR3 has 15 residues. CDR3 amino acids: CASSLSFGRDYEQYF.

The V and J genes are TRBV13 and TRBJ2-7. The CDR3 totals 15 residues. From germline, CDR1 is PRHDT and CDR2 FYEKMQ (reference sequence). CDR3 amino acids: CASSLGGYHSYEQYF.